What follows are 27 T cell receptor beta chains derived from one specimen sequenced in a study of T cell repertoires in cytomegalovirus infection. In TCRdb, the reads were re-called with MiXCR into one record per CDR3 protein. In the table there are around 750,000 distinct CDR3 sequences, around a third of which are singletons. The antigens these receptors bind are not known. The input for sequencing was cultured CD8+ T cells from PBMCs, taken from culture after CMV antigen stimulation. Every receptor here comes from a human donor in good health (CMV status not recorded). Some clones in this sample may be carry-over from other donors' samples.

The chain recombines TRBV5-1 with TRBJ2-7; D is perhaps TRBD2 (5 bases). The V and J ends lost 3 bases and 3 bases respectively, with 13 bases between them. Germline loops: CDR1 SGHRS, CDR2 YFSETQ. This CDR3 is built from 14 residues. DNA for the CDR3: TGCGCCAGCAGCTGGATCCCAGCGGACTACGAGCAGTACTTC. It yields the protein CASSWIPADYEQYF.

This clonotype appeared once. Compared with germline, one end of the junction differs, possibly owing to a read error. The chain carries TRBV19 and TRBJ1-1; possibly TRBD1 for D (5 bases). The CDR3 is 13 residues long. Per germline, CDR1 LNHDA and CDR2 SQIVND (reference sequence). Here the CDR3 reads CASSMTAVTDAFF. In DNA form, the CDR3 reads TGTGCCAGTAGTATGACAGCCGTCACTGACGCTTTCTTT.

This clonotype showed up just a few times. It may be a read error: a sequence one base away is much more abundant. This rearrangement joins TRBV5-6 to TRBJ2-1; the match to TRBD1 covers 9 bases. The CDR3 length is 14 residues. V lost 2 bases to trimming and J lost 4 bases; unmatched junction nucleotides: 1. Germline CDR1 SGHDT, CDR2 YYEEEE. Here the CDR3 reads CASSFGQGYNEQFF. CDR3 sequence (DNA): TGTGCCAGCAGCTTTGGACAGGGGTACAATGAGCAGTTCTTC.

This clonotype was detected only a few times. Written as DNA, the CDR3 is TGTGCCAGCAGCCGAATCCAGGGAAACACTGAAGCTTTCTTT. Translation gives CASSRIQGNTEAFF. The chain is built from TRBV6-6 and TRBJ1-1, with D perhaps matching TRBD1 (5 bases). Deletions cut 6 bases from V and 2 bases from J, with 13 bases between. The CDR3 runs 14 residues. Per the germline V gene, CDR1 is MNHNY and CDR2 is SVGAGI (reference sequence).

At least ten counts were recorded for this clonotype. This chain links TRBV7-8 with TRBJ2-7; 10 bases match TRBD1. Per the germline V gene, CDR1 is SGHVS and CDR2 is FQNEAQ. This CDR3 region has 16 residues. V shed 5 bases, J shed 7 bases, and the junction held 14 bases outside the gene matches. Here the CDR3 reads CASSTRQGAYDEEQYF. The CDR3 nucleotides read TGTGCCAGCAGCACCCGACAGGGGGCTTATGACGAGGAGCAGTACTTC. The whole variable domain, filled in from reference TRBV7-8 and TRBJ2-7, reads GAGVSQSPRYKVAKRGQDVALRCDPISGHVSLFWYQQALGQGPEFLTYFQNEAQLDKSGLPSDRFFAERPEGSVSTLKIQRTQQEDSAVYLCASSTRQGAYDEEQYFGPGTRLTVT.

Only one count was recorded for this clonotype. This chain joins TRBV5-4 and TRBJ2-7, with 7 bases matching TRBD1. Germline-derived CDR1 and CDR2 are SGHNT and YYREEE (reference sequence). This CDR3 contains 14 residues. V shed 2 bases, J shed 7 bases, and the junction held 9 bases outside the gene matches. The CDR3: CASSFNPTGVEQYF. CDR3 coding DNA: TGTGCCAGCAGCTTCAACCCAACAGGGGTAGAGCAGTACTTC.

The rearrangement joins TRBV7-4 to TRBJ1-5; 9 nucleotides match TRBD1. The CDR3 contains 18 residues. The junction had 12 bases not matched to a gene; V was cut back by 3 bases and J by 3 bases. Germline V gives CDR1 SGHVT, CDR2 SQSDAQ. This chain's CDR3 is CASSFVPGQGSYNQPQHF. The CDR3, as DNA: TGTGCCAGCAGCTTCGTCCCGGGACAGGGATCCTACAATCAGCCCCAGCATTTT.

The CDR3 region has the DNA TGTGCCAGCAGCTTAAACAGACTTACCAGCTCCTACAATGAGCAGTTCTTC. Its translation is CASSLNRLTSSYNEQFF. The genes are TRBV11-2 and TRBJ2-1; D remains ambiguous. The germline CDR1 and CDR2 sequences are SGHAT and FQNNGV. The germline V and J ends were trimmed by 2 bases and 0 bases, with 14 bases remaining between them. The CDR3 sequence is 17 residues long.

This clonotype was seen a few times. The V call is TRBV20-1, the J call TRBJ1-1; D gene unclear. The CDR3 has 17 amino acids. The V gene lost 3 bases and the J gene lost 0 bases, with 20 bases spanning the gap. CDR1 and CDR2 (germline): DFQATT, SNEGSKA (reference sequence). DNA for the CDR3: TGCAGTGCTAGGAGAGTGGACCCTCGGAAGTTGAACACTGAAGCTTTCTTT. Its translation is CSARRVDPRKLNTEAFF.

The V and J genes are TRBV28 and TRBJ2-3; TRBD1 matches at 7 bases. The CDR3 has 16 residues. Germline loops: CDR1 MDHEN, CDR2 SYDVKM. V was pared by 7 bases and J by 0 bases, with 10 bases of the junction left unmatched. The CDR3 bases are TGTGCCAGCAACAGGGGCCACATCCCTAGCACAGATACGCAGTATTTT. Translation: CASNRGHIPSTDTQYF. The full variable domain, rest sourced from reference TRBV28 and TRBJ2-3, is DVKVTQSSRYLVKRTGEKVFLECVQDMDHENMFWYRQDPGLGLRLIYFSYDVKMKEKGDIPEGYSVSREKKERFSLILESASTNQTSMYLCASNRGHIPSTDTQYFGPGTRLTVL.

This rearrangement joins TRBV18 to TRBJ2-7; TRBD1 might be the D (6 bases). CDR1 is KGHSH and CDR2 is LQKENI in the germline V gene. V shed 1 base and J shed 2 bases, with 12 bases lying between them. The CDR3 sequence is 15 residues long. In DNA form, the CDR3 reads TGTGCCAGCTCACCACGGACAGCCCTTCCCTACGAGCAGTACTTC. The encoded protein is CASSPRTALPYEQYF.

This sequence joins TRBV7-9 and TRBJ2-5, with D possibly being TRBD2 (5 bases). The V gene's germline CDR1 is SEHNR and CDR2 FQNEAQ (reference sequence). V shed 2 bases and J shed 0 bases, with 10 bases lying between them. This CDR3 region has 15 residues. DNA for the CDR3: TGTGCCAGCAGCTTACAATCGGGGAACCAAGAGACCCAGTACTTC. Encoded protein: CASSLQSGNQETQYF.

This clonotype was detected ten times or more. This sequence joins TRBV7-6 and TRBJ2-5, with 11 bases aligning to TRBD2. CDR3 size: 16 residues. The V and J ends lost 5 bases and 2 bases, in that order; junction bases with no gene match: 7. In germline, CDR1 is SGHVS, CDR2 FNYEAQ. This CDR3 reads CASSLRLAGTQETQYF. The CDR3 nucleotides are TGTGCCAGCAGCCTCAGACTAGCGGGAACGCAAGAGACCCAGTACTTC.

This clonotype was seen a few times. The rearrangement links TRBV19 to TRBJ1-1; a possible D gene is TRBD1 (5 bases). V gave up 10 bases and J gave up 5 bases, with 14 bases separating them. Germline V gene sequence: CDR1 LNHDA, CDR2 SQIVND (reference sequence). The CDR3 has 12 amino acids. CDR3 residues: CATGGLGTEAFF. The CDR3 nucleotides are TGTGCCACGGGGGGGTTGGGGACTGAAGCTTTCTTT.

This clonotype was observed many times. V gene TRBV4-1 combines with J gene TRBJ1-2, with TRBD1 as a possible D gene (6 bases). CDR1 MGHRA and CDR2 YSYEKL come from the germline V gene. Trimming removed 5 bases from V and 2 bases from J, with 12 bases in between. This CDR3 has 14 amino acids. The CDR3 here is CASSYITGNYGYTF. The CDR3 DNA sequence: TGCGCCAGCAGCTACATAACAGGGAACTATGGCTACACCTTC.

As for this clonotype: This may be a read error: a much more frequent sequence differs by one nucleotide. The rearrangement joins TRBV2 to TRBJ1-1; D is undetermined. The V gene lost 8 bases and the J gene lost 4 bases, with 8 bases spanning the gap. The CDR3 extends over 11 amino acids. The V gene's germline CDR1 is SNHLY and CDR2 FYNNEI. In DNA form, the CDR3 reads TGTGCCAGCTGGGTGGGCACTGAAGCTTTCTTT. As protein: CASWVGTEAFF.

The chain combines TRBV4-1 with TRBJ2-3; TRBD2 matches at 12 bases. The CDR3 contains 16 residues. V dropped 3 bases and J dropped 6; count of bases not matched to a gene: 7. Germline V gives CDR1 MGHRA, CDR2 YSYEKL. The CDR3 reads CASSHPPGTSGDTQYF. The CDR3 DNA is TGCGCCAGCAGCCACCCCCCGGGGACTAGCGGGGATACGCAGTATTTT.

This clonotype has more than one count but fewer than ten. The CDR3, as DNA: TGCAGCGCCCGCGGGGGCGGGGAGCTGTTTTTT. Translation gives CSARGGGELFF. V and J are TRBV29-1 and TRBJ2-2; TRBD2 matches 7 bases. V shed 7 bases, J shed 7 bases, and the junction held 3 bases outside the gene matches. The germline gives CDR1 SQVTM, CDR2 ANQGSEA. The CDR3 runs to 11 residues.

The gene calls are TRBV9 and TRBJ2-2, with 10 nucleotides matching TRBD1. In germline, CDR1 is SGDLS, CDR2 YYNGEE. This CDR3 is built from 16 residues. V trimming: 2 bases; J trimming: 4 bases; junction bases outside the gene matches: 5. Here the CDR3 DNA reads TGTGCCAGCAGCGTCGACGGGACAGGGGTCACCGGGGAGCTGTTTTTT. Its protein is CASSVDGTGVTGELFF.

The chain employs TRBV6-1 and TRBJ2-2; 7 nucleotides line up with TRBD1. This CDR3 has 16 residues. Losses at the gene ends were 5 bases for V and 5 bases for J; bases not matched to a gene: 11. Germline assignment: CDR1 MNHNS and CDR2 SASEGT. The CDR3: CASSLHPATGTGELFF. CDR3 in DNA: TGTGCCAGCAGTCTTCACCCGGCGACAGGGACCGGGGAGCTGTTTTTT.

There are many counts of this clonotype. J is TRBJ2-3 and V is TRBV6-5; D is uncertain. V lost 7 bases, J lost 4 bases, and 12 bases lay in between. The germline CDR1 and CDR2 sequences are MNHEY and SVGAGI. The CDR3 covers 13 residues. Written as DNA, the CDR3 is TGTGCCAGCACTGGGTCAGGTTCAGATACGCAGTATTTT. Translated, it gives CASTGSGSDTQYF.

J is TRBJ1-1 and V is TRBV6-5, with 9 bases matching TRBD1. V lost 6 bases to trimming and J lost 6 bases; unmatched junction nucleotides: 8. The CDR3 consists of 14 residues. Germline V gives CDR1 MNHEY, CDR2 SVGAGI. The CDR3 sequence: CASRWDREAAEAFF. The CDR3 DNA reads TGTGCCAGCAGATGGGACAGGGAAGCCGCTGAAGCTTTCTTT.

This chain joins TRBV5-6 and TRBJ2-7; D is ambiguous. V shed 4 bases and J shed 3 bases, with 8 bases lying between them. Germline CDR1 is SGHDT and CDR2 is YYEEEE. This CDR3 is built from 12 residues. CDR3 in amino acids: CASSRSNYEQYF. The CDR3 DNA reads TGTGCCAGCAGCCGGTCTAACTACGAGCAGTACTTC.

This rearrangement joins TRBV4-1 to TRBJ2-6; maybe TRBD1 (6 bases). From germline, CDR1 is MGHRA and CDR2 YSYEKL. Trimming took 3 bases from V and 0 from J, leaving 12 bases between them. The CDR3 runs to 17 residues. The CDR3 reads CASSHPGHSSGANVLTF. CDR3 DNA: TGCGCCAGCAGCCATCCGGGACATAGCTCTGGGGCCAACGTCCTGACTTTC.

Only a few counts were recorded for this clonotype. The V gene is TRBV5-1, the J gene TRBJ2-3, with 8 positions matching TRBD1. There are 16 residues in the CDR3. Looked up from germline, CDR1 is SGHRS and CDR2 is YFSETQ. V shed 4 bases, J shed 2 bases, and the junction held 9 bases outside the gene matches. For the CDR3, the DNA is TGCGCCAGCAGCCCCGGAACAGGGGGACCCACAGATACGCAGTATTTT. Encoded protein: CASSPGTGGPTDTQYF.

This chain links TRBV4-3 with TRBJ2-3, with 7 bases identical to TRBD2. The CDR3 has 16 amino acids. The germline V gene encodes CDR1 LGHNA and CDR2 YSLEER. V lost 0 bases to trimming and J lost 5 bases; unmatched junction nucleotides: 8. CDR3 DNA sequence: TGCGCCAGCAGCCAAGAAGGCGGGGGAGGCATAGATACGCAGTATTTT. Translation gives CASSQEGGGGIDTQYF.

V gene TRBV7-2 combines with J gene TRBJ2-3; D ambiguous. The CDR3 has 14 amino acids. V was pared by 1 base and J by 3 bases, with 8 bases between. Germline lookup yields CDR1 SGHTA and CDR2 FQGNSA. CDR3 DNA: TGTGCCAGCAGCTTAGGCCTCGATACAGATACGCAGTATTTT. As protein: CASSLGLDTDTQYF.